These 27 T cell receptor beta chains came from one sample sequenced in a study of cytomegalovirus exposure and HLA in healthy donors. Primers included in the PCR were 60 Vbeta and 13 Jbeta primers. Sequenced by immunoSEQ multiplex PCR; TCRdb stores in-frame clones only, minus some. The sample records 50,000 or so clones, approximately 85% being singletons. Sequenced material: PBMCs. The receptors shown here come from a boy younger than 18 in good health and CMV-seropositive.

V gene TRBV27 combines with J gene TRBJ2-7; TRBD2 agrees at 7 bases. The CDR3 covers 13 residues. Unmatched junction bases numbered 8, after V lost 6 bases and J lost 6 bases. Germline V gene lookup returns CDR1 MNHEY and CDR2 SMNVEV (reference sequence). Written as DNA, the CDR3 is TGTGCCAGCAGAGCGGGGTCCCCCGGCGAGCAGTACTTC. Amino acids: CASRAGSPGEQYF.

This clone was seen only once. V is TRBV10-3 and J is TRBJ2-3; 11 bases align to TRBD2. The CDR3 length is 14 residues. After removal of 8 bases from V and 4 bases from J, the junction contained 5 bases not matched to a gene. CDR1 is ENHRY and CDR2 is SYGVKD in the germline V gene. CDR3 coding DNA: TGTGCCATCGGGGCTAGCGGGGGGTCAGATACGCAGTATTTT. Amino acid sequence: CAIGASGGSDTQYF.

The V gene is TRBV27, the J gene TRBJ1-6; D is possibly TRBD1 (5 bases). Trimming removed 0 bases from V and 0 bases from J, with 12 bases in between. The CDR3 length is 18 residues. Germline assignment: CDR1 MNHEY and CDR2 SMNVEV (reference sequence). In nucleotides, the CDR3 is TGTGCCAGCAGTTTATCGTCGGGGGGAAGCTCCTATAATTCACCCCTCCACTTT. It is translated as CASSLSSGGSSYNSPLHF.

V is TRBV5-1 and J is TRBJ1-5; 7 bases are shared with TRBD1. V was clipped by 3 bases and J by 6 bases; unmatched bases: 3. Germline CDR1 is SGHRS and CDR2 is YFSETQ. The CDR3 extends over 13 amino acids. The CDR3 nucleotides read TGCGCCAGCAGCTCGCAGGGGGGTCAGCCCCAGCATTTT. This codes for CASSSQGGQPQHF.

With regard to this clone: Germline and junction disagree at one end, which may indicate a read error. The V gene is TRBV7-9, the J gene TRBJ2-2; TRBD2 aligns across 11 bases. Germline assignment: CDR1 SEHNR and CDR2 FQNEAQ (reference sequence). The length of the CDR3 is 17 residues. For the CDR3, the DNA is TGTTCCAGCAGCTTAGTACTAGCGGGGGCTAACACCGGGGAGCTGTTTTTT. Amino acid sequence: CSSSLVLAGANTGELFF.

This clone was detected once. V gene TRBV4-1 combines with J gene TRBJ2-5; 7 nucleotides align to TRBD1. Germline V CDR1 and CDR2: MGHRA, YSYEKL. With V trimmed by 0 bases and J by 2 bases, 6 bases remained unmatched. The CDR3 consists of 16 residues. The CDR3 region is CASSQELRDRQETQYF. As DNA, the CDR3 is TGCGCCAGCAGCCAAGAACTCCGGGACAGACAAGAGACCCAGTACTTC.

The rearrangement links TRBV11-3 to TRBJ2-3; the match to TRBD2 covers 7 bases. Germline V gives CDR1 SGHNT, CDR2 YENEEA. After removal of 5 bases from V and 2 bases from J, the junction contained 4 bases not matched to a gene. This CDR3 region has 14 residues. In DNA form, the CDR3 reads TGTGCCAGCAGCGGCGGGGGAACCACAGATACGCAGTATTTT. This translates into CASSGGGTTDTQYF.

This sequence joins TRBV12-5 and TRBJ1-1; possibly TRBD1 for D (5 bases). The length of the CDR3 is 16 residues. Germline V CDR1 and CDR2: LGHNT, FRNRAP. The V end was cut by 3 bases, the J end by 6 bases, with 20 bases between. CDR3 DNA sequence: TGTGCTAGTGGTTTCGGTGTTGGGGGGATGGACTCTGAAGCTTTCTTT. This translates into CASGFGVGGMDSEAFF.

For the CDR3, the DNA is TGTGCCTCAAATCCTGACAGCTCCTACAATGAGCAGTTCTTC. Encoded protein: CASNPDSSYNEQFF. The chain is built from TRBV10-3 and TRBJ2-1; tentative D call: TRBD1 (5 bases). The CDR3 runs to 14 residues. The germline V and J ends were trimmed by 11 bases and 0 bases, with 14 bases remaining between them. From germline, CDR1 is ENHRY and CDR2 SYGVKD.

DNA of the CDR3: TGTGCCAGCAGCTTAGAGAGGTCGGCACCCCTCCACTTT. Translated: CASSLERSAPLHF. The rearrangement links TRBV11-2 to TRBJ1-6, with D unclear. The CDR3 loop spans 13 amino acids. Trimming took off 0 bases at V and 11 bases at J, with 8 bases between the two ends. The germline gives CDR1 SGHAT, CDR2 FQNNGV.

This clone was picked up a small number of times. CDR3 in amino acids: CASSDSSGNTGELFF. The CDR3 bases are TGTGCCAGCAGTGACTCGTCGGGAAACACCGGGGAGCTGTTTTTT. The chain employs TRBV6-4 and TRBJ2-2; D perhaps matches TRBD2 (5 bases). Trimming shortened V by 0 bases and J by 2 bases, and 7 bases separated the two germline ends. Germline V gene sequence: CDR1 MRHNA, CDR2 SNTAGT. There are 15 residues in the CDR3.

This clone was found once. This sequence joins TRBV19 and TRBJ2-5; TRBD1 agrees at 7 bases. The CDR3 consists of 14 residues. J lost 5 bases, V lost 5 bases, and 8 bases had no gene match. Germline loops: CDR1 LNHDA, CDR2 SQIVND (reference sequence). The CDR3 coding sequence is TGTGCCAGTAGTTCAACAGGGGTCGCCGAGACCCAGTACTTC. Its protein product is CASSSTGVAETQYF.

The chain combines TRBV13 with TRBJ2-4, with D possibly being TRBD1 (5 bases). This CDR3 is 15 amino acids long. V dropped 2 bases and J dropped 2 bases, with 10 bases sitting between them. The germline CDR1 and CDR2 sequences are PRHDT and FYEKMQ (reference sequence). The DNA of the CDR3 is TGTGCCAGCAGCTTAAACCAGGGCCCCAAAAACATTCAGTACTTC. Encoded protein: CASSLNQGPKNIQYF.

The chain couples TRBV7-9 to TRBJ2-4; D unclear. Between the trimmed V and J ends, which lost 2 bases and 3 bases, there was a span of 17 bases. CDR3 size: 17 residues. Germline CDR1 and CDR2: SEHNR and FQNEAQ (reference sequence). CDR3 protein: CASSLTGSTLGKNIQYF. In DNA form, the CDR3 reads TGTGCCAGCAGCTTAACTGGGTCCACCCTAGGCAAAAACATTCAGTACTTC. The entire variable domain, with the rest obtained from reference TRBV7-9 and TRBJ2-4, is as follows: DTGVSQNPRHKITKRGQNVTFRCDPISEHNRLYWYRQTLGQGPEFLTYFQNEAQLEKSRLLSDRFSAERPKGSFSTLEIQRTEQGDSAMYLCASSLTGSTLGKNIQYFGAGTRLSVL.

The V call is TRBV4-2, the J call TRBJ2-1; D is perhaps TRBD2 (6 bases). The CDR3 is 20 amino acids. The germline gives CDR1 LGHNA, CDR2 YNFKEQ. V was trimmed by 0 bases and J by 7 bases, leaving 28 bases between them. DNA of the CDR3: TGTGCCAGCAGCCAAGAACTCGTAAGAAGACTAGACGGTTCTAGGAATGAGCAGTTCTTC. Amino acid sequence: CASSQELVRRLDGSRNEQFF.

Written as DNA, the CDR3 is TGCGCCAGCAGCCAGCCAACAGGGGGTCCCCCCTACGAGCAGTACTTC. It codes for CASSQPTGGPPYEQYF. The chain links TRBV4-1 to TRBJ2-7; 8 bases map to TRBD1. CDR1 is MGHRA, CDR2 YSYEKL, per germline. J was trimmed by 2 bases and V by 3 bases; bases with no gene match: 9. The CDR3 contains 16 residues.

V usage is TRBV6-1 and J usage is TRBJ2-1, with 10 bases lining up with TRBD2. Germline assignment: CDR1 MNHNS and CDR2 SASEGT. This CDR3 has 15 residues. After removal of 0 bases from V and 7 bases from J, the junction contained 3 bases not matched to a gene. The CDR3 nucleotides read TGTGCCAGCAGTGAAGCTAGCGGGGGGCCGAATGAGCAGTTCTTC. Protein: CASSEASGGPNEQFF.

The genes are TRBV5-6 and TRBJ1-1, with TRBD1 as a possible D gene (5 bases). Germline CDR1 SGHDT, CDR2 YYEEEE. The CDR3 runs to 14 residues. With 4 bases removed from V and 3 bases from J, the gap between germline ends came to 13 bases. The CDR3 protein is CASSLGPGDTEAFF. CDR3 nucleotides: TGTGCCAGCAGCCTTGGACCGGGGGACACTGAAGCTTTCTTT.

The chain employs TRBV2 and TRBJ2-7; possible D gene TRBD2, 7 bases. V lost 4 bases and J lost 2, with 18 bases in between. This CDR3 has 16 amino acids. The germline V gene encodes CDR1 SNHLY and CDR2 FYNNEI. The CDR3 DNA reads as TGTGCCAGCAGTGCCGGGATCGGGGGGCTTCCCTACGAGCAGTACTTC. Amino acids: CASSAGIGGLPYEQYF.

The CDR3, as DNA: TGTGCCAGCAGCGTAGCTGGGGCTGGCACCGGGGAGCTGTTTTTT. Protein sequence: CASSVAGAGTGELFF. V is TRBV9 and J is TRBJ2-2; D might be TRBD1 (5 bases). V was pared by 0 bases and J by 4 bases, with 10 bases between. The CDR3 runs 15 residues. Germline CDR1 and CDR2: SGDLS and YYNGEE.

This chain connects TRBV2 to TRBJ1-5; no firm D call. Germline loops: CDR1 SNHLY, CDR2 FYNNEI. The CDR3 extends over 15 amino acids. Between the trimmed V and J ends, which lost 6 bases and 5 bases, there was a span of 17 bases. The DNA for the CDR3 is TGTGCCAGCAGACTCAAACTCCAAAAAGATCAGCCCCAGCATTTT. Protein product: CASRLKLQKDQPQHF.

The V gene is TRBV19, the J gene TRBJ1-2; 8 bases map to TRBD1. This CDR3 comprises 14 residues. The junction had 9 bases not matched to a gene; V was cut back by 7 bases and J by 5 bases. Germline V lookup: CDR1 LNHDA, CDR2 SQIVND (reference sequence). The DNA of the CDR3 is TGTGCCAGTACCTCACAGGGGGTTGGGTATGGCTACACCTTC. This translates into CASTSQGVGYGYTF.

The J gene is TRBJ1-1, the V gene TRBV5-6; no clear D. The CDR3 consists of 13 residues. Germline loops: CDR1 SGHDT, CDR2 YYEEEE. Trimming cost V 6 bases and J 1 base, with 10 bases left between them. CDR3 loop: CASNAGGNTEAFF. The CDR3 DNA is TGTGCCAGCAACGCGGGAGGGAACACTGAAGCTTTCTTT.

The rearrangement uses TRBV6-1 and TRBJ1-3, with 9 bases aligning to TRBD1. CDR1 is MNHNS, CDR2 SASEGT, per germline. The CDR3 runs to 14 residues. Losses at the gene ends were 6 bases for V and 7 bases for J; bases not matched to a gene: 7. The CDR3 coding sequence is TGTGCCAGCAGGGGTGGACAGGGGAGGAACACCATATATTTT. This gives the protein CASRGGQGRNTIYF.

V gene TRBV7-6 combines with J gene TRBJ2-5, with D possibly TRBD1 on 7 matching bases. The ends were cut back, 7 bases at V and 10 bases at J, with 22 bases in the middle. The CDR3 runs to 14 residues. Germline V lookup: CDR1 SGHVS, CDR2 FNYEAQ. DNA of the CDR3: TGTGCCAGCACCGGGGACAGAACGAGGGGGGACCAGTACTTC. Its translation is CASTGDRTRGDQYF.

This clone came up a few times. The chain has TRBV4-2 and TRBJ1-5; 7 bases match TRBD1. There are 14 residues in the CDR3. The germline V gene has CDR1 LGHNA and CDR2 YNFKEQ. J gave up 4 bases and V 1 base, and 1 base lay outside the gene matches. CDR3 nucleotide sequence: TGTGCCAGCAGCCAAGGGACAGGTAATCAGCCCCAGCATTTT. It codes for CASSQGTGNQPQHF.

The chain uses TRBV13 and TRBJ2-3, with no clear D. The V end was cut by 5 bases, the J end by 0 bases, with 9 bases between. The CDR3 runs to 14 residues. Per the germline V gene, CDR1 is PRHDT and CDR2 is FYEKMQ (reference sequence). The CDR3 loop is CASSRSPSTDTQYF. CDR3 nucleotides: TGTGCCAGCAGCCGGTCCCCTAGCACAGATACGCAGTATTTT.